Below are 11 T cell receptor beta chains sequenced from a single sample in a study of T cell changes during pregnancy in multiple sclerosis (dated by TCRdb to about 2019). The method was the immunoSEQ multiplex PCR assay. TCRdb limited this immuneACCESS table to in-frame rearrangements with V and J called. A share of clones is missing; checked studies link under half to unresolved V genes, and the rest is unexplained. Recorded for this sample are 45,000 to 60,000 clones; roughly nine tenths of them occurred a single time. The ten top clones hold under 3.5% of the sample. The sample in question was CD8+ T cells from peripheral blood mononuclear cells, obtained before pregnancy. Receptors originate from a female donor with multiple sclerosis, enrolled in a pregnancy study.

The chain uses TRBV10-3 and TRBJ1-2, with 11 positions matching TRBD1. In germline, CDR1 is ENHRY, CDR2 SYGVKD. J lost 2 bases, V lost 7 bases, and 6 bases had no gene match. The CDR3 has 15 amino acids. CDR3 nucleotides: TGTGCCATCACCGAAGGACAGGGGGCGAACTATGGCTACACCTTC. Amino acid sequence: CAITEGQGANYGYTF.

The chain uses TRBV10-1 and TRBJ2-2, with a possible D match to TRBD1 (6 bases). Germline V gene sequence: CDR1 WNHNN, CDR2 SYGVQD (reference sequence). Trimming removed 7 bases at V and 1 base at J, with 22 bases between. This CDR3 is 18 amino acids long. CDR3 sequence reads: CASMVKVGPTGNTGELFF. In DNA, the CDR3 is TGCGCCAGCATGGTTAAAGTTGGCCCGACAGGGAACACCGGGGAGCTGTTTTTT.

The genes are TRBV5-6 and TRBJ2-5; 10 positions agree with TRBD2. Losses at the gene ends were 3 bases for V and 2 bases for J; bases not matched to a gene: 7. Germline-derived CDR1 and CDR2 are SGHDT and YYEEEE. This CDR3 is built from 16 residues. The CDR3 sequence is CASSSRAGGDQETQYF. DNA for the CDR3: TGTGCCAGCAGCTCTCGAGCGGGGGGGGATCAAGAGACCCAGTACTTC.

This clone was observed once. The chain employs TRBV6-5 and TRBJ2-7, with TRBD1 matching over 8 bases. Per germline, CDR1 MNHEY and CDR2 SVGAGI. The CDR3 is 16 residues long. Unmatched junction bases numbered 9, after V lost 0 bases and J lost 5 bases. CDR3 sequence (DNA): TGTGCCAGCAGTTACTCGCAGACCCAGGGGGCCGACGAGCAGTACTTC. Translating gives CASSYSQTQGADEQYF.

The CDR3 region is CASSINGIQYF. In DNA form, the CDR3 reads TGTGCCAGTAGTATAAACGGCATTCAGTACTTC. This rearrangement joins TRBV19 to TRBJ2-4; D unclear. This CDR3 region has 11 residues. V shed 2 bases and J shed 9 bases, with 5 bases lying between them. CDR1 is LNHDA and CDR2 is SQIVND in the germline V gene (reference sequence).

Comments on this clone: Compared with germline, one end of the junction differs, possibly owing to a read error. This sequence joins TRBV29-1 and TRBJ1-1; 10 bases map to TRBD1. Germline CDR1 SQVTM, CDR2 ANQGSEA. The CDR3 is 13 residues long. The chain's CDR3 is CSVPGTGAVEDFF. CDR3 in DNA: TGCAGCGTTCCCGGGACAGGGGCCGTGGAAGATTTCTTT.

The chain combines TRBV29-1 with TRBJ1-2; D perhaps matches TRBD1 (6 bases). Germline values: CDR1 SQVTM, CDR2 ANQGSEA. This CDR3 is 13 amino acids long. Deletions cut 0 bases from V and 4 bases from J, with 9 bases between. The CDR3 bases are TGCAGCGTTGAAGACGGACAGTTCTATGGCTACACCTTC. Translated, it gives CSVEDGQFYGYTF.

J is TRBJ2-2 and V is TRBV11-1; tentatively, D is TRBD2 (5 bases). With 2 bases removed from V and 7 bases from J, the gap between germline ends came to 8 bases. Germline lookup yields CDR1 SGHAT and CDR2 FQDESV (reference sequence). The CDR3 consists of 13 residues. This chain's CDR3 is CASSLTGNGELFF. The CDR3, as DNA: TGTGCCAGCAGCTTAACGGGGAACGGGGAGCTGTTTTTT.

This chain uses TRBV5-6 with TRBJ2-7; possibly TRBD2 for D (7 bases). The V gene lost 6 bases and the J gene lost 0 bases, with 16 bases spanning the gap. Per the germline V gene, CDR1 is SGHDT and CDR2 is YYEEEE. The CDR3 is 15 residues long. The CDR3 reads CASTSGTLISYEQYF. Written as DNA, the CDR3 is TGTGCCAGCACCAGCGGGACACTGATCTCCTACGAGCAGTACTTC.

The CDR3 sequence is CASGFQGALTEAFF. The CDR3 nucleotides are TGTGCTAGTGGTTTTCAGGGGGCGCTCACTGAAGCTTTCTTT. V is TRBV12-5 and J is TRBJ1-1, with 8 positions matching TRBD1. V was clipped by 3 bases and J by 4 bases; unmatched bases: 4. The CDR3 runs to 14 residues. Germline V gene data show CDR1 as LGHNT and CDR2 as FRNRAP.

The chain carries TRBV19 and TRBJ1-4, with D perhaps matching TRBD1 (6 bases). Germline CDR1 is LNHDA and CDR2 is SQIVND (reference sequence). V was clipped by 5 bases and J by 0 bases, with 13 bases between them. The CDR3 has 16 amino acids. The CDR3 region has the DNA TGTGCCAGTAGTCCTTGGGGGGGCGCAACTAATGAAAAACTGTTTTTT. Its translation is CASSPWGGATNEKLFF.